This T cell receptor beta chain was documented in a study of Ad26.COV2.S vaccination and SARS-CoV-2 variants. The overall study: The donor was enrolled in the Ad26.COV2.S arm of the COV1001 trial. Once, or twice with 56 days between doses, Ad26.COV2.S was given intramuscularly.

This CDR3 has 16 residues. Per germline, CDR1 MNHEY and CDR2 SVGAGI. V lost 0 bases to trimming and J lost 4 bases; unmatched junction nucleotides: 5. The assay was immunoSEQ multiplex PCR, and TCRdb's table has in-frame clones only and misses some. The sample holds about 400,000 clones, roughly nine tenths seen once. The treatment was: some 20 received Ad26.COV2.S at low or high dose, single or two shots; five or six received placebo; per-sample allocation not given. Material that was analyzed had been drawn on day 63 after the first vaccine or placebo injection. Worth noting for this clone: Its antigen remains unidentified.

Broader study findings: In vaccinated individuals, spike-specific CD8+ and CD4+ T cell responses reportedly displayed substantial breadth. It was found that vaccine and placebo recipients had similar non-spike TCR breadth.

The sample was peripheral blood, taken in a trial of Ad26.COV2.S vaccine versus placebo. The clonotype originates from a person aged 18-60 years who received the Ad26.COV2.S COVID-19 vaccine or a placebo. V gene TRBV6-5 combines with J gene TRBJ2-1; TRBD1 agrees at 8 bases. This CDR3 is CASSYSTGAAYNEQFF. CDR3 sequence (DNA): TGTGCCAGCAGTTACTCGACAGGGGCTGCGTACAATGAGCAGTTCTTC.